This entry lists 6 T cell receptor beta chains sequenced from one sample in a study of CD8 T cells in Susac syndrome (dated by TCRdb to the late 2010s). The library relied on the immunoSEQ multiplex PCR assay. RNA was extracted with the RNeasy kit and roughly 0.45 to 1 ug was reverse transcribed using random hexamers. The public reads were reanalyzed by TCRdb: fastp trimming at Q25, MiXCR alignment, in-frame beta chains only. Rows are unified per CDR3 protein, each entry keeping the most common DNA and genes. The sample table shows fewer than 200,000 distinct CDR3 sequences, and about 95% are seen once. About 0.1% of the sample is held by the ten biggest clonotypes. The sample was CD4+ T cells from PBMCs. The receptors derive from a human donor in good health.

The chain combines TRBV20-1 with TRBJ2-5; 8 bases align to TRBD2. Germline V gene lookup returns CDR1 DFQATT and CDR2 SNEGSKA (reference sequence). The CDR3 length is 16 residues. Trimming removed 5 bases from V and 3 bases from J; junction bases left unmatched: 14. CDR3: CSAGTPGGRLEETQYF. CDR3 sequence (DNA): TGCAGTGCTGGAACCCCTGGCGGGAGGTTAGAAGAGACCCAGTACTTC.

The chain links TRBV7-8 to TRBJ2-5; 7 bases align to TRBD2. This CDR3 region has 15 residues. V lost 4 bases, J lost 1 base, and 6 bases stayed unmatched. Germline V gene lookup returns CDR1 SGHVS and CDR2 FQNEAQ. CDR3 sequence reads: CASSSSSGFQETQYF. The CDR3 region has the DNA TGTGCCAGCAGCTCCTCTAGCGGTTTCCAAGAGACCCAGTACTTC. The variable domain in full, completed from reference TRBV7-8 and TRBJ2-5, reads GAGVSQSPRYKVAKRGQDVALRCDPISGHVSLFWYQQALGQGPEFLTYFQNEAQLDKSGLPSDRFFAERPEGSVSTLKIQRTQQEDSAVYLCASSSSSGFQETQYFGPGTRLLVL.

This clonotype was seen only once. This sequence joins TRBV29-1 and TRBJ1-2; TRBD1 might be the D (5 bases). The V end was cut by 4 bases, the J end by 1 base, with 7 bases between. Germline V CDR1 and CDR2: SQVTM, ANQGSEA. The CDR3 loop spans 12 amino acids. The CDR3 loop is CSVGGDNYGYTF. CDR3 DNA: TGCAGCGTTGGGGGGGATAACTATGGCTACACCTTC.

V gene TRBV27 combines with J gene TRBJ2-3; possibly TRBD1 for D (5 bases). Germline V gene sequence: CDR1 MNHEY, CDR2 SMNVEV (reference sequence). The CDR3 contains 14 residues. Trimming left V 7 bases short and J 2 bases short, with 13 bases between. CDR3 in DNA: TGTGCCAGCAACCGACAGTTCTCCACAGATACGCAGTATTTT. Its protein product is CASNRQFSTDTQYF.

The chain uses TRBV2 and TRBJ2-2, with TRBD1 matching over 8 bases. From germline, CDR1 is SNHLY and CDR2 FYNNEI. V lost 8 bases, J lost 1 base, and 3 bases stayed unmatched. The length of the CDR3 is 14 residues. CDR3 DNA sequence: TGTGCCAGCCAGGGACAGGTGAACACCGGGGAGCTGTTTTTT. It codes for CASQGQVNTGELFF.

Only a few counts were recorded for this clonotype. J is TRBJ2-2 and V is TRBV2, with 7 bases fitting TRBD2. This CDR3 comprises 15 residues. After removal of 5 bases from V and 6 bases from J, the junction contained 9 bases not matched to a gene. Per the germline V gene, CDR1 is SNHLY and CDR2 is FYNNEI. CDR3 nucleotide sequence: TGTGCCAGCAGTCTTCAGGGAGGGCGGTCCGGGGAGCTGTTTTTT. Translating it yields CASSLQGGRSGELFF.